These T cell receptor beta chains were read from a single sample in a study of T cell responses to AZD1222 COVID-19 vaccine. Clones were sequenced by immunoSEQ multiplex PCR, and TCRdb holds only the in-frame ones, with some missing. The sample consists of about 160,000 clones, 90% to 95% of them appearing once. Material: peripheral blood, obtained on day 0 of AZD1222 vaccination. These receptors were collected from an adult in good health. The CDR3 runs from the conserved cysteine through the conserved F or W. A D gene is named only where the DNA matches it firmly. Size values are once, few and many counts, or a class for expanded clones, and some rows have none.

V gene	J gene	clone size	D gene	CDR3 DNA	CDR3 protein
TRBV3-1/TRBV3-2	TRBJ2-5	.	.	TGTGCCAGCAGCCCGACACAGCAAGAGACCCAGTACTTC	CASSPTQQETQYF
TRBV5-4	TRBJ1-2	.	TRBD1	TGTGCCAGCAGCCCAGACAGGGGTGGCTATGGCTACACCTTC	CASSPDRGGYGYTF
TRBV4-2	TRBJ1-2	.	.	TGTGCCAGCAGCCAGATATCTGGACAGAATGGCGGCTACACCTTC	CASSQISGQNGGYTF
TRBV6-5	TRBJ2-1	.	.	TGTGCCAGCAGACCCAGTGCGGGTGAGCAGTTCTTC	CASRPSAGEQFF
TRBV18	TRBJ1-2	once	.	TGTGCCAGCTCACCCAGTCCCCCCAACTATGGCTACACCTTC	CASSPSPPNYGYTF
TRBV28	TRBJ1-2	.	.	TGTGCCAGCATCGGGCAGGGCTATGGCTACACCTTC	CASIGQGYGYTF
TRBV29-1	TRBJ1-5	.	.	TGCAGCGGGAGTGGGGGCGGCAATCAGCCCCAGCATTTT	CSGSGGGNQPQHF
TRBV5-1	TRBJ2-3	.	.	TGCGCCAGCGCTACTCGGGGTTCGGATTGGTATAGCACAGATACGCAGTATTTT	CASATRGSDWYSTDTQYF
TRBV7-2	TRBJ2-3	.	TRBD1	TGTGCCAGCAGCTCACGGATCGGGACAGAGGGAGATACGCAGTATTTT	CASSSRIGTEGDTQYF
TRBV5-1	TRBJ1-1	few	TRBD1	TGCGCCAGCAGCTTGGATGGACAGGGCCACACTGAAGCTTTCTTT	CASSLDGQGHTEAFF
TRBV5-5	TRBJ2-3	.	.	TGTGCCAGCAGCTTGGCGGGAGAGGGCACAGATACGCAGTATTTT	CASSLAGEGTDTQYF
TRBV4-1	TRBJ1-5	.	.	TGCGCCAGCAGCCAAGTCCCAGCCCTGGGCAATCAGCCCCAGCATTTT	CASSQVPALGNQPQHF
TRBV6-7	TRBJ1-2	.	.	TGTGCCAGCAGTTTCTTTATATGTGCTCGGGCCGCTAAGAATTATGGCTACACCTTC	CASSFFICARAAKNYGYTF
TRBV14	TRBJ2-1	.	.	TGTGCCAGCAGCCAAGACTGGGCGGGGGCAACCCTTAACAATGAGCAGTTCTTC	CASSQDWAGATLNNEQFF
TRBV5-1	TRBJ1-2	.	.	TGCGCCAGCAGCTCGCTTTTGGGGAACTATGGCTACACCTTC	CASSSLLGNYGYTF
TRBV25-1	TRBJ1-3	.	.	TGTGCCAGCAGTGAACCAGGGTTGGGAAACACCATATATTTT	CASSEPGLGNTIYF
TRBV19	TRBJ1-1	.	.	TGTGCCAGTGGGGACTTGGGGAACACTGAAGCTTTCTTT	CASGDLGNTEAFF
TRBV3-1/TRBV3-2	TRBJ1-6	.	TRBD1	TGTGCCAGCAGCCCGCGGGACAGGGCACCCCTCCACTTT	CASSPRDRAPLHF
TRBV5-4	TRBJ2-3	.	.	TGTGCCAGCAGCCTCTCGTCTCCAGATACGCAGTATTTT	CASSLSSPDTQYF
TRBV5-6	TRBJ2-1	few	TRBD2	TGTGCCAGCAGCCCGAGACTAGCGCGCTCCTACAATGAGCAGTTCTTC	CASSPRLARSYNEQFF
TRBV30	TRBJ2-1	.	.	TGTGGCCTTACCGGCCCCTCGGGGCAGTTCTTC	CGLTGPSGQFF
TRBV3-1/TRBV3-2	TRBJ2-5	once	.	TGTGCCATCACCGACTCAGAGACCCAGTACTTC	CAITDSETQYF
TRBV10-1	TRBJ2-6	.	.	TGCGCCAGCAGTGGGGGAGGTAACGGGGCCAACGTCCTGACTTTC	CASSGGGNGANVLTF
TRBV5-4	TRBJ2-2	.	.	TGTGCCAGCAGCTTGGCGGTAGGGTACACCGGGGAGCTGTTTTTT	CASSLAVGYTGELFF
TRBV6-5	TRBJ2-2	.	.	TGTGCCAGCAGATTGTACACCGGGGAGCTGTTTTTT	CASRLYTGELFF
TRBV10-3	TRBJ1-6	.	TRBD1	TGTGCCATCAGTGGCGACAGGGTTACAAATGAAGGGGATAATTCACCCCTCCACTTT	CAISGDRVTNEGDNSPLHF
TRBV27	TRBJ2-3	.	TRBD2	TGTGCCAGCAGTTTGACTAGCGGGGGGCACACAGATACGCAGTATTTT	CASSLTSGGHTDTQYF
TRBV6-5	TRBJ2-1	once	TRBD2	TGTGCCAGCAGTACCGGGACTAGCCCTCGCGATGAGCAGTTCTTC	CASSTGTSPRDEQFF
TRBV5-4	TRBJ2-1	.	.	TGTGCCAGCAGCTCCAGGGGTGAGCAGTTCTTC	CASSSRGEQFF